These T cell receptor beta chains were read from a single sample in a study of shared clonotypes between healthy human individuals. The protocol was immunoSEQ multiplex PCR, while the TCRdb copy is restricted to in-frame clones and leaves out a portion. The sample contains 950,000 to 1,100,000 clones, 75% to 80% of which appear only once. Specimen: memory CD4+ T cells from PBMCs. The source is a man younger than 30 in good health. Some clones in this sample may be carry-over from other donors' samples. Each CDR3 is given with its conserved first and last residue. A D gene is named only where the DNA matches it firmly. Size values are once, few and many counts, or a class for expanded clones, and some rows have none.

v_call: TRBV5-4
d_call: TRBD2
j_call: TRBJ2-7
clone_size: -
cdr3_aa: CASSLYWGGEQYF
cdr3_nt: TGTGCCAGCAGCTTGTACTGGGGAGGGGAGCAGTACTTC

v_call: TRBV2
d_call: TRBD1
j_call: TRBJ2-7
clone_size: -
cdr3_aa: CASKGTGLGEQYF
cdr3_nt: TGTGCCAGCAAAGGGACAGGGTTGGGCGAGCAGTACTTC

v_call: TRBV11-2
d_call: TRBD2
j_call: TRBJ2-2
clone_size: -
cdr3_aa: CASSPSGMGIGELFF
cdr3_nt: TGTGCCAGCAGCCCCAGCGGGATGGGGATCGGGGAGCTGTTTTTT

v_call: TRBV6-1
d_call: -
j_call: TRBJ2-7
clone_size: once
cdr3_aa: CASSAGGSYEQYF
cdr3_nt: TGTGCCAGCTCCGCAGGTGGCTCCTACGAGCAGTACTTC

v_call: TRBV5-1
d_call: -
j_call: TRBJ1-5
clone_size: -
cdr3_aa: CASSLVQGGQPQHF
cdr3_nt: TGCGCCAGCAGCCTTGTACAGGGCGGGCAGCCCCAGCATTTT

v_call: TRBV9
d_call: -
j_call: TRBJ1-2
clone_size: once
cdr3_aa: CASSIGDGYTF
cdr3_nt: TGTGCCAGCAGCATAGGGGATGGCTACACCTTC

v_call: TRBV7-9
d_call: -
j_call: TRBJ1-5
clone_size: -
cdr3_aa: CASSPNGDGNQPQHF
cdr3_nt: TGTGCCAGCAGCCCAAATGGGGACGGCAATCAGCCCCAGCATTTT

v_call: TRBV2
d_call: -
j_call: TRBJ1-5
clone_size: -
cdr3_aa: CASSSRGANSNQPQHF
cdr3_nt: TGTGCCAGCAGTAGCCGGGGGGCAAACAGCAATCAGCCCCAGCATTTT

v_call: TRBV29-1
d_call: TRBD1
j_call: TRBJ2-3
clone_size: once
cdr3_aa: CSVKGGTGGTDTQYF
cdr3_nt: TGCAGCGTTAAAGGAGGGACAGGGGGCACAGATACGCAGTATTTT

v_call: TRBV6-6
d_call: TRBD1
j_call: TRBJ2-3
clone_size: few
cdr3_aa: CASSRTGGFPDTQYF
cdr3_nt: TGTGCCAGCAGCCGGACAGGGGGTTTCCCAGATACGCAGTATTTT

v_call: TRBV28
d_call: -
j_call: TRBJ2-1
clone_size: once
cdr3_aa: CASRPEVGASYNEQFF
cdr3_nt: TGTGCCAGCAGACCCGAAGTAGGGGCCTCCTACAATGAGCAGTTCTTC

v_call: TRBV6-4
d_call: -
j_call: TRBJ2-5
clone_size: -
cdr3_aa: CASSTQPGQETQYF
cdr3_nt: TGTGCCAGCAGTACCCAACCGGGCCAAGAGACCCAGTACTTC

v_call: TRBV5-1
d_call: -
j_call: TRBJ1-1
clone_size: -
cdr3_aa: CASSLGSVNTEAFF
cdr3_nt: TGCGCCAGCAGCTTGGGGTCAGTGAACACTGAAGCTTTCTTT

v_call: TRBV7-9
d_call: TRBD1
j_call: TRBJ2-2
clone_size: -
cdr3_aa: CASSSWDRGTGELFF
cdr3_nt: TGTGCCAGCAGCTCATGGGACAGGGGGACCGGGGAGCTGTTTTTT

v_call: TRBV5-4
d_call: -
j_call: TRBJ1-2
clone_size: -
cdr3_aa: CASSLAGALGYGYTF
cdr3_nt: TGTGCCAGCAGCTTGGCGGGGGCATTGGGGTATGGCTACACCTTC

v_call: TRBV6-5
d_call: -
j_call: TRBJ1-3
clone_size: -
cdr3_aa: CATVQSSGNTIYF
cdr3_nt: TGTGCCACCGTCCAGAGCTCTGGAAACACCATATATTTT

v_call: TRBV28
d_call: TRBD1
j_call: TRBJ1-5
clone_size: once
cdr3_aa: CASSSRTQGAYYNQPQHF
cdr3_nt: TGTGCCAGCAGTTCCAGAACGCAGGGGGCGTATTACAATCAGCCCCAGCATTTT

v_call: TRBV7-7
d_call: TRBD2
j_call: TRBJ2-1
clone_size: -
cdr3_aa: CASSDRTSGRRNEQFF
cdr3_nt: TGTGCCAGCAGCGACCGGACTAGCGGGCGGCGGAATGAGCAGTTCTTC

v_call: TRBV7-2
d_call: -
j_call: TRBJ2-1
clone_size: -
cdr3_aa: CASSQLGRTGQFF
cdr3_nt: TGTGCCAGCAGCCAACTCGGACGGACGGGGCAGTTCTTC

v_call: TRBV28
d_call: -
j_call: TRBJ1-5
clone_size: -
cdr3_aa: CASSLRAAGAFYSNQPQHF
cdr3_nt: TGTGCCAGCAGTTTACGGGCCGCGGGGGCCTTTTATAGCAATCAGCCCCAGCATTTT

v_call: TRBV5-1
d_call: TRBD1
j_call: TRBJ2-3
clone_size: -
cdr3_aa: CASSVGQAFTDTQYF
cdr3_nt: TGCGCCAGCAGCGTGGGACAGGCCTTCACAGATACGCAGTATTTT

v_call: TRBV9
d_call: -
j_call: TRBJ1-5
clone_size: -
cdr3_aa: CASSRDRRNNQPQHF
cdr3_nt: TGTGCCAGCAGTCGTGACAGGCGGAACAATCAGCCCCAGCATTTT

v_call: TRBV28
d_call: -
j_call: TRBJ2-7
clone_size: -
cdr3_aa: CASTSSGDEQYF
cdr3_nt: TGTGCCAGCACTTCCTCCGGGGACGAGCAGTACTTC

v_call: TRBV29-1
d_call: -
j_call: TRBJ2-3
clone_size: -
cdr3_aa: CSVDPTPDTQYF
cdr3_nt: TGCAGCGTGGACCCAACCCCAGATACGCAGTATTTT

v_call: TRBV9
d_call: -
j_call: TRBJ2-7
clone_size: -
cdr3_aa: CASSVAVWVVVPGVVGYEQYF
cdr3_nt: TGTGCCAGCAGCGTAGCGGTTTGGGTTGTGGTCCCCGGCGTCGTGGGCTACGAGCAGTACTTC

v_call: TRBV20-1
d_call: -
j_call: TRBJ1-1
clone_size: -
cdr3_aa: CSAGQNTEAFF
cdr3_nt: TGCAGTGCCGGTCAGAACACTGAAGCTTTCTTT

v_call: TRBV10-1
d_call: -
j_call: TRBJ2-3
clone_size: few
cdr3_aa: CASTSSSGEGTDTQYF
cdr3_nt: TGCGCCAGCACCTCCTCCTCGGGGGAGGGCACAGATACGCAGTATTTT

v_call: TRBV5-1
d_call: -
j_call: TRBJ2-6
clone_size: -
cdr3_aa: CASGQTSGANVLTF
cdr3_nt: TGCGCCAGCGGACAGACCTCTGGGGCCAACGTCCTGACTTTC

v_call: TRBV6-1
d_call: -
j_call: TRBJ1-2
clone_size: many
cdr3_aa: CASSEGGHRGTF
cdr3_nt: TGTGCCAGCAGTGAAGGGGGACACCGGGGGACCTTC

v_call: TRBV7-2
d_call: -
j_call: TRBJ1-1
clone_size: -
cdr3_aa: CASSPDRGQEAFF
cdr3_nt: TGTGCCAGCAGCCCCGACCGCGGCCAGGAAGCTTTCTTT

v_call: TRBV6-1
d_call: TRBD2
j_call: TRBJ2-4
clone_size: -
cdr3_aa: CASSGTSVQYF
cdr3_nt: TGTGCCAGCAGCGGGACTAGCGTTCAGTACTTC

v_call: TRBV7-3
d_call: TRBD1
j_call: TRBJ2-7
clone_size: -
cdr3_aa: CASSPDRGREQYF
cdr3_nt: TGTGCCAGCAGCCCGGACAGGGGGCGGGAGCAGTACTTC

v_call: TRBV9
d_call: -
j_call: TRBJ1-2
clone_size: -
cdr3_aa: CASSVDPEVGGYTF
cdr3_nt: TGTGCCAGCAGCGTAGATCCAGAGGTGGGTGGCTACACCTTC

v_call: TRBV28
d_call: -
j_call: TRBJ1-3
clone_size: -
cdr3_aa: CASSPTGRSSGNTIYF
cdr3_nt: TGTGCCAGCAGCCCCACCGGACGGTCCTCTGGAAACACCATATATTTT

v_call: TRBV11-2
d_call: -
j_call: TRBJ1-2
clone_size: once
cdr3_aa: CASSLDFHGYTF
cdr3_nt: TGTGCCAGCAGCTTAGATTTCCATGGCTACACCTTC

v_call: TRBV7-9
d_call: TRBD1
j_call: TRBJ1-2
clone_size: -
cdr3_aa: CASTYWDRASYGYTF
cdr3_nt: TGTGCCAGCACCTACTGGGACAGGGCGTCCTATGGCTACACCTTC

v_call: TRBV5-4
d_call: -
j_call: TRBJ1-2
clone_size: -
cdr3_aa: CASSLGQSFNYGYTF
cdr3_nt: TGTGCCAGCAGCTTAGGACAGTCTTTCAACTATGGCTACACCTTC

v_call: TRBV7-2
d_call: TRBD1
j_call: TRBJ2-7
clone_size: -
cdr3_aa: CASSLAGTESYEQYF
cdr3_nt: TGTGCCAGCAGCTTAGCGGGGACAGAGAGCTACGAGCAGTACTTC

v_call: TRBV7-2
d_call: -
j_call: TRBJ2-5
clone_size: -
cdr3_aa: CASSYMTDQETQYF
cdr3_nt: TGTGCCAGCAGCTACATGACAGACCAAGAGACCCAGTACTTC

v_call: TRBV19
d_call: TRBD1
j_call: TRBJ1-5
clone_size: -
cdr3_aa: CASSASPGQRFQPQHF
cdr3_nt: TGTGCCAGTAGTGCGTCGCCGGGACAGAGGTTTCAGCCCCAGCATTTT

v_call: TRBV7-2
d_call: TRBD2
j_call: TRBJ2-5
clone_size: few
cdr3_aa: CASSPVAGEAETQYF
cdr3_nt: TGTGCCAGCAGCCCTGTAGCGGGAGAGGCGGAGACCCAGTACTTC

v_call: TRBV2
d_call: TRBD2
j_call: TRBJ2-2
clone_size: -
cdr3_aa: CASRERLAGGGELFF
cdr3_nt: TGTGCCAGCAGGGAACGACTAGCGGGGGGCGGGGAGCTGTTTTTT

v_call: TRBV18
d_call: -
j_call: TRBJ1-6
clone_size: -
cdr3_aa: CASSPQGFNSPLHF
cdr3_nt: TGTGCCAGCTCACCTCAGGGGTTTAATTCACCCCTCCACTTT

v_call: TRBV7-9
d_call: TRBD1
j_call: TRBJ1-1
clone_size: few
cdr3_aa: CALSTGDTEAFF
cdr3_nt: TGTGCCCTCTCGACAGGGGACACTGAAGCTTTCTTT

v_call: TRBV9
d_call: TRBD2
j_call: TRBJ2-5
clone_size: -
cdr3_aa: CASSPGLAGGVETQYF
cdr3_nt: TGTGCCAGCAGCCCGGGACTAGCGGGAGGGGTAGAGACCCAGTACTTC

v_call: TRBV6-4
d_call: TRBD2
j_call: TRBJ2-1
clone_size: once
cdr3_aa: CASSKGLAGYNEQFF
cdr3_nt: TGTGCCAGCAGTAAAGGACTAGCGGGCTACAATGAGCAGTTCTTC

v_call: TRBV7-8
d_call: -
j_call: TRBJ1-2
clone_size: -
cdr3_aa: CASSPSVMLPYGYTF
cdr3_nt: TGTGCCAGCAGCCCGTCCGTGATGCTTCCCTATGGCTACACCTTC

v_call: TRBV7-3
d_call: -
j_call: TRBJ1-5
clone_size: -
cdr3_aa: CASTPFGSRAGSNQPQHF
cdr3_nt: TGTGCCAGCACTCCCTTCGGGAGCAGGGCGGGAAGCAATCAGCCCCAGCATTTT

v_call: TRBV18
d_call: TRBD1
j_call: TRBJ2-7
clone_size: -
cdr3_aa: CASSPLTGTGVFEQYF
cdr3_nt: TGTGCCAGCTCACCCCTTACGGGGACAGGGGTTTTCGAGCAGTACTTC

v_call: TRBV11-2
d_call: -
j_call: TRBJ1-1
clone_size: -
cdr3_aa: CASTTRGLNTEAFF
cdr3_nt: TGTGCCAGCACCACCCGGGGCCTGAACACTGAAGCTTTCTTT

v_call: TRBV6-1
d_call: TRBD2
j_call: TRBJ2-1
clone_size: -
cdr3_aa: CASSEVATSAFEQFF
cdr3_nt: TGTGCCAGCAGTGAAGTTGCGACTAGCGCGTTTGAGCAGTTCTTC

v_call: TRBV19
d_call: -
j_call: TRBJ2-7
clone_size: -
cdr3_aa: CAATTESEDEQYF
cdr3_nt: TGTGCCGCGACGACAGAATCTGAGGACGAGCAGTACTTC

v_call: TRBV5-1
d_call: TRBD2
j_call: TRBJ2-3
clone_size: once
cdr3_aa: CASSLKASGSTDTQYF
cdr3_nt: TGCGCCAGCAGCTTGAAGGCTAGCGGGAGTACAGATACGCAGTATTTT

v_call: TRBV29-1
d_call: -
j_call: TRBJ1-1
clone_size: -
cdr3_aa: CSVRTGGDTEAFF
cdr3_nt: TGCAGCGTTAGGACGGGGGGGGACACTGAAGCTTTCTTT

v_call: TRBV5-4
d_call: TRBD1
j_call: TRBJ2-7
clone_size: -
cdr3_aa: CASSQTNRGRPEQYF
cdr3_nt: TGTGCCAGCAGCCAAACGAACAGGGGACGGCCCGAGCAGTACTTC

v_call: TRBV9
d_call: TRBD2
j_call: TRBJ2-1
clone_size: -
cdr3_aa: CASSQGPGLGYNEQFF
cdr3_nt: TGTGCCAGCAGTCAGGGCCCGGGACTAGGGTACAATGAGCAGTTCTTC

v_call: TRBV18
d_call: TRBD1
j_call: TRBJ1-5
clone_size: -
cdr3_aa: CASSRGSDQPQHF
cdr3_nt: TGTGCCAGCTCCAGGGGGTCCGATCAGCCCCAGCATTTT

v_call: TRBV9
d_call: TRBD2
j_call: TRBJ2-5
clone_size: -
cdr3_aa: CASSVVGTPVGSGMGETQYF
cdr3_nt: TGTGCCAGCAGCGTAGTCGGAACTCCGGTGGGTAGCGGGATGGGGGAGACCCAGTACTTC